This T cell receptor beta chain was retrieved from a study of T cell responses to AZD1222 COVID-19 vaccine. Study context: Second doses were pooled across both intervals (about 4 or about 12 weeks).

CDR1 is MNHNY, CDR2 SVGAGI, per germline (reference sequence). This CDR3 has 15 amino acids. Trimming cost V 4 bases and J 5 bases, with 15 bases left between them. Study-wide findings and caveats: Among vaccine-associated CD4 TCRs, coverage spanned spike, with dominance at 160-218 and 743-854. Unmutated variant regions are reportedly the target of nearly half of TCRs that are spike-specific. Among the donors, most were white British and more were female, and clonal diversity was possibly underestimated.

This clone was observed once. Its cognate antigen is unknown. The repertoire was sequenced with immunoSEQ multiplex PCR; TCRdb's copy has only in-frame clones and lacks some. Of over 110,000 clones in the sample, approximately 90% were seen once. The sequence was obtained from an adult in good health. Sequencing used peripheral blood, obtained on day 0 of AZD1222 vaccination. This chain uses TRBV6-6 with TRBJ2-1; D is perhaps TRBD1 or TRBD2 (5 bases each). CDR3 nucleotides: TGTGCCAGCAGTTCTTTTGGGGGATTTAACAATGAGCAGTTCTTC. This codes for CASSSFGGFNNEQFF.